Below are 27 T cell receptor beta chains sequenced from a single sample in a study of blood T cell repertoires in COVID-19. This table comes from immunoSEQ multiplex PCR, and its TCRdb copy is limited to in-frame clones, with some not included. The data hold around 190,000 clones, with around 80% observed a single time. Sample: peripheral blood. The receptors were gathered from a woman aged 45-65 years with acute or convalescent COVID-19.

V gene TRBV25-1 combines with J gene TRBJ2-3; 8 nucleotides agree with TRBD1. The CDR3 runs to 16 residues. Trimming at V came to 6 bases and at J to 4 bases, leaving 12 bases not matched to a gene. Per germline, CDR1 MGHDK and CDR2 SYGVNS. The CDR3 here is CASRETGTGLSDTQYF. Here the CDR3 DNA reads TGTGCCAGCAGGGAGACCGGGACAGGTTTATCAGATACGCAGTATTTT.

J is TRBJ2-7 and V is TRBV28; maybe TRBD1 (6 bases). The germline gives CDR1 MDHEN, CDR2 SYDVKM. V was clipped by 3 bases and J by 6 bases, with 24 bases between them. The CDR3 sequence is 17 residues long. CDR3 DNA: TGTGCCAGCAGTTTGGGCAGGGGATGGGTACCGTCCGCCGAGCAGTACTTC. This encodes CASSLGRGWVPSAEQYF. Full variable domain (rest looked up from reference TRBV28 and TRBJ2-7): DVKVTQSSRYLVKRTGEKVFLECVQDMDHENMFWYRQDPGLGLRLIYFSYDVKMKEKGDIPEGYSVSREKKERFSLILESASTNQTSMYLCASSLGRGWVPSAEQYFGPGTRLTVT.

This chain connects TRBV5-1 to TRBJ2-7, with 9 bases matching TRBD2. CDR1 SGHRS and CDR2 YFSETQ come from the germline V gene. J gave up 5 bases and V 1 base, and 4 bases lay outside the gene matches. The CDR3 runs to 14 residues. DNA for the CDR3: TGCGCCAGCAGCTTGTATAGCGGGAGCCACGAGCAGTACTTC. Translation gives CASSLYSGSHEQYF.

The CDR3 sequence: CASSQQQGSGTGELFF. DNA of the CDR3: TGTGCCAGCAGCCAACAACAGGGGTCTGGGACCGGGGAGCTGTTTTTT. This chain uses TRBV7-9 with TRBJ2-2, with 7 bases fitting TRBD1. The V gene end was trimmed by 5 bases and the J gene end by 5 bases; junction bases not matched to a gene: 11. Germline lookup yields CDR1 SEHNR and CDR2 FQNEAQ (reference sequence). The CDR3 extends over 16 amino acids.

The chain combines TRBV11-2 with TRBJ2-1; unclear D gene. The CDR3 totals 13 residues. V dropped 1 base and J dropped 4 bases, with 5 bases sitting between them. Germline values: CDR1 SGHAT, CDR2 FQNNGV. CDR3 in DNA: TGTGCCAGCAGCTTAGGAGATTACAATGAGCAGTTCTTC. The encoded protein is CASSLGDYNEQFF.

This clone came up many times. The chain is built from TRBV6-5 and TRBJ1-5, with D hard to call. The CDR3 spans 15 residues. CDR1 and CDR2 (germline): MNHEY, SVGAGI. Trimming left V 0 bases short and J 3 bases short, with 9 bases between. The chain's CDR3 is CASSYSGQHNQPQHF. For the CDR3, the DNA is TGTGCCAGCAGTTACTCTGGGCAGCACAATCAGCCCCAGCATTTT.

The V call is TRBV7-7, the J call TRBJ2-4; D is uncertain. The CDR3 runs 14 residues. CDR1 is SSHAT and CDR2 is FNYEAQ in the germline V gene (reference sequence). V shed 6 bases and J shed 0 bases, with 9 bases lying between them. DNA of the CDR3: TGTGCCAGCAGACTCGAACTAGCCAAAAACATTCAGTACTTC. Residues: CASRLELAKNIQYF.

J is TRBJ2-1 and V is TRBV29-1; D gene uncertain. Germline V gene data show CDR1 as SQVTM and CDR2 as ANQGSEA. The CDR3 loop spans 10 amino acids. V lost 5 bases and J 9 bases, leaving 8 bases between the germline ends. The CDR3 nucleotides are TGCAGCGTTCGGTCGGGTGAGCAGTTCTTC. Its translation: CSVRSGEQFF.

The rearrangement links TRBV27 to TRBJ1-2; D is perhaps TRBD1 (5 bases). The V end lost 5 bases, the J end lost 2 bases, and 15 bases lay between the germline ends. Germline lookup yields CDR1 MNHEY and CDR2 SMNVEV (reference sequence). This CDR3 is built from 15 residues. This chain's CDR3 is CASSTLDSANYGYTF. In DNA form, the CDR3 reads TGTGCCAGCAGTACACTTGACAGCGCCAACTATGGCTACACCTTC.

The chain couples TRBV19 to TRBJ2-3; 8 bases agree with TRBD2. V trimming: 1 base; J trimming: 4 bases; junction bases outside the gene matches: 10. The CDR3 runs to 17 residues. The germline gives CDR1 LNHDA, CDR2 SQIVND (reference sequence). CDR3 coding DNA: TGTGCCAGTAGTATAGGGGGGACTAGGAGTTTTGCAGATACGCAGTATTTT. Translated: CASSIGGTRSFADTQYF.

The chain is built from TRBV3-1 (or the pseudogene TRBV3-2) and TRBJ1-1; tentatively, D is TRBD1 (5 bases). CDR1 is LGHDT and CDR2 is YNNKEL in the germline V gene (reference sequence). V lost 3 bases and J 3 bases, leaving 14 bases between the germline ends. The length of the CDR3 is 15 residues. In nucleotides, the CDR3 is TGTGCCAGCAGCCATAGTTTCACGGGGGACACTGAAGCTTTCTTT. It codes for CASSHSFTGDTEAFF.

This rearrangement joins TRBV2 to TRBJ2-7, with D maybe TRBD1 (5 bases). The CDR3 runs 14 residues. The germline gives CDR1 SNHLY, CDR2 FYNNEI. With 4 bases removed from V and 5 bases from J, the gap between germline ends came to 15 bases. CDR3 in DNA: TGTGCCAGCAGTGGGAAAGGGGTAATCCACGAGCAGTACTTC. Amino acid sequence: CASSGKGVIHEQYF.

V usage is TRBV28 and J usage is TRBJ2-7, with 14 nucleotides matching TRBD2. This CDR3 has 15 amino acids. Looked up from germline, CDR1 is MDHEN and CDR2 is SYDVKM. Trimming cost V 6 bases and J 6 bases; bases outside gene matches: 7. CDR3 in DNA: TGTGCCAGCAGGCGACCCGGGACTAGCGGGAGCGAGCAGTACTTC. Amino acid sequence: CASRRPGTSGSEQYF.

The chain has TRBV28 and TRBJ2-2; 8 positions match TRBD2. Looked up from germline, CDR1 is MDHEN and CDR2 is SYDVKM. J lost 0 bases, V lost 11 bases, and 2 bases had no gene match. This CDR3 has 13 residues. CDR3 coding DNA: TGTGCCTCCGGGGGGGCGAACACCGGGGAGCTGTTTTTT. Translated: CASGGANTGELFF.

The V gene is TRBV5-8, the J gene TRBJ2-2; D perhaps matches TRBD1 (5 bases). Per the germline V gene, CDR1 is SGHTS and CDR2 is YDEGEE. V lost 0 bases, J lost 3 bases, and 12 bases lay in between. CDR3 size: 16 residues. The CDR3 DNA follows: TGTGCCAGCAGCTTGGAATCCAAGGGGTACACCGGGGAGCTGTTTTTT. It translates to CASSLESKGYTGELFF.

The gene calls are TRBV19 and TRBJ2-2, with 8 nucleotides matching TRBD1. This CDR3 is 14 amino acids long. In germline, CDR1 is LNHDA, CDR2 SQIVND (reference sequence). V was pared by 6 bases and J by 4 bases, with 4 bases of the junction left unmatched. The CDR3 nucleotides read TGTGCCAGTAGACAGGGGGGAAGCACCGGGGAGCTGTTTTTT. The encoded protein is CASRQGGSTGELFF. The variable domain in full, completed from reference TRBV19 and TRBJ2-2, reads DGGITQSPKYLFRKEGQNVTLSCEQNLNHDAMYWYRQDPGQGLRLIYYSQIVNDFQKGDIAEGYSVSREKKESFPLTVTSAQKNPTAFYLCASRQGGSTGELFFGEGSRLTVL.

This clone was recorded a few times. The V and J genes are TRBV7-6 and TRBJ2-2; no clear D. CDR1 SGHVS and CDR2 FNYEAQ come from the germline V gene. The V end was cut by 2 bases, the J end by 5 bases, with 6 bases between. There are 13 residues in the CDR3. The CDR3 DNA is TGTGCCAGCAGCTTAACAGAAACCGGGGAGCTGTTTTTT. Encoded protein: CASSLTETGELFF.

The chain has TRBV28 and TRBJ2-7, with TRBD1 matching 7 bases. CDR1 is MDHEN, CDR2 SYDVKM, per germline. The CDR3 extends over 16 amino acids. V trimming: 3 bases; J trimming: 2 bases; junction bases outside the gene matches: 10. CDR3 residues: CASSFPRDRDPYEQYF. The CDR3 DNA reads as TGTGCCAGCAGTTTCCCTCGGGACAGAGATCCCTACGAGCAGTACTTC.

Concerning this clone itself: Other nucleotide sequences in the sample specify the same CDR3. The CDR3 protein is CASSPDREGTEAFF. The CDR3 DNA follows: TGTGCCAGCAGCCCGGACAGGGAAGGCACTGAAGCTTTCTTT. The rearrangement uses TRBV14 and TRBJ1-1; TRBD1 matches 8 bases. From germline, CDR1 is SGHDN and CDR2 FVKESK. The V and J ends lost 4 bases and 4 bases, in that order; junction bases with no gene match: 5. The CDR3 loop spans 14 amino acids.

The chain joins TRBV7-2 to TRBJ2-1; 11 bases are a match to TRBD1. The CDR3 length is 15 residues. Germline CDR1 reads SGHTA; CDR2 reads FQGNSA. The junction had 3 bases not matched to a gene; V was cut back by 6 bases and J by 2 bases. CDR3 protein: CASSRDRGAYNEQFF. The CDR3 bases are TGTGCCAGCAGTCGGGACAGGGGGGCCTACAATGAGCAGTTCTTC.

The J gene is TRBJ2-3, the V gene TRBV6-5, with 9 bases identical to TRBD2. Germline V gives CDR1 MNHEY, CDR2 SVGAGI. V gave up 6 bases and J gave up 6 bases; unmatched junction bases: 4. The CDR3 sequence is 13 residues long. The CDR3 DNA is TGTGCCAGCAGCCGCGGGGGGGCGGATACGCAGTATTTT. This gives the protein CASSRGGADTQYF.

The chain carries TRBV4-2 and TRBJ2-7; D uncertain. This CDR3 region has 14 residues. Trimming shortened V by 1 base and J by 3 bases, and 10 bases separated the two germline ends. Germline-derived CDR1 and CDR2 are LGHNA and YNFKEQ. Here the CDR3 reads CASSQGIQLYEQYF. In DNA form, the CDR3 reads TGTGCCAGCAGCCAAGGTATCCAACTCTACGAGCAGTACTTC.

This clone was counted only a few times. The rearrangement uses TRBV5-6 and TRBJ1-5; possible D gene TRBD1, 5 bases. This CDR3 has 17 amino acids. The V gene's germline CDR1 is SGHDT and CDR2 YYEEEE. V gave up 2 bases and J gave up 0 bases, with 15 bases separating them. CDR3 sequence reads: CASSLFGGEDSNQPQHF. The CDR3 DNA is TGTGCCAGCAGCTTATTCGGGGGGGAGGATAGCAATCAGCCCCAGCATTTT.

The V call is TRBV7-2, the J call TRBJ2-5; 9 positions match TRBD2. The CDR3 is 14 amino acids. J was trimmed by 4 bases and V by 5 bases; bases with no gene match: 5. The germline gives CDR1 SGHTA, CDR2 FQGNSA. The CDR3 DNA is TGTGCCAGCAGCCTTAGCGGGAGTGGAGAGACCCAGTACTTC. It yields the protein CASSLSGSGETQYF.

This chain connects TRBV6-6 to TRBJ1-2, with no clear D. V lost 2 bases and J lost 0, with 13 bases in between. The CDR3 consists of 16 residues. Germline values: CDR1 MNHNY, CDR2 SVGAGI (reference sequence). The CDR3 protein is CASSYPGTEANYGYTF. The CDR3 DNA reads as TGTGCCAGCAGTTACCCCGGTACTGAAGCTAACTATGGCTACACCTTC.

The chain is built from TRBV10-1 and TRBJ2-1; TRBD2 agrees at 8 bases. This CDR3 is built from 16 residues. Germline V CDR1 and CDR2: WNHNN, SYGVQD (reference sequence). With 1 base clipped from V and 9 bases from J, the junction kept 11 bases outside the gene matches. CDR3 in DNA: TGCGCCAGCAGTGAGTACGTAAGCGGGGGCCCCCCTGAGCAGTTCTTC. Amino acids: CASSEYVSGGPPEQFF.

The rearrangement uses TRBV19 and TRBJ2-1, with 7 bases identical to TRBD2. The CDR3 covers 15 residues. After removal of 2 bases from V and 0 bases from J, the junction contained 1 base not matched to a gene. From germline, CDR1 is LNHDA and CDR2 SQIVND (reference sequence). CDR3: CASSILADSYNEQFF. In nucleotides, the CDR3 is TGTGCCAGTAGTATACTAGCGGACTCCTACAATGAGCAGTTCTTC.